These T cell receptor beta chains were read from a single sample in a study of T cell responses to AZD1222 COVID-19 vaccine. Assay: immunoSEQ multiplex PCR; the TCRdb copy retains only in-frame clones and omits some. The table shows over 85,000 clones, with approximately 90% occurring only once. The sequences come from peripheral blood, collected on day 0 of AZD1222 vaccination. The origin of the receptors is an adult in good health. CDR3s include the opening cysteine and the closing phenylalanine or tryptophan. Each record gives: CDR3 DNA, CDR3 protein, D gene, clone size, J gene, CDR3 length, V gene. The D gene is left open where the match is weak. Size is omitted from some rows. Given values are once, few, many or a class for expanded clones.

CDR3nt: TGTGCCAGCAGTTCGGGACAGGTTTACGAGCAGTACTTC; CDR3aa: CASSSGQVYEQYF; d_gene: TRBD1; abundance: NA; j_gene: TRBJ2-7; len: 13; v_gene: TRBV6-2/TRBV6-3
CDR3nt: TGTGCCAGCAGTGCCGACAGGGCCCCCTACGAGCAGTACTTC; CDR3aa: CASSADRAPYEQYF; d_gene: TRBD1; abundance: NA; j_gene: TRBJ2-7; len: 14; v_gene: TRBV6-4
CDR3nt: TGTGCCATCAGTGAGTCCTCGGTTCGATACAATGAGCAGTTCTTC; CDR3aa: CAISESSVRYNEQFF; d_gene: NA; abundance: NA; j_gene: TRBJ2-1; len: 15; v_gene: TRBV10-3
CDR3nt: TGTGCCAGTAGCTACGGGACCGCGGCCACTAATTCACCCCTCCACTTT; CDR3aa: CASSYGTAATNSPLHF; d_gene: NA; abundance: NA; j_gene: TRBJ1-6; len: 16; v_gene: TRBV19
CDR3nt: TGTGCCAGCAGCCAACCCCGCGGACGACAGCCCCAGCATTTT; CDR3aa: CASSQPRGRQPQHF; d_gene: NA; abundance: NA; j_gene: TRBJ1-5; len: 14; v_gene: TRBV28
CDR3nt: TGTGCCAGCACGCCGATGGGAAGCGGTAACAATGAGCAGTTCTTC; CDR3aa: CASTPMGSGNNEQFF; d_gene: NA; abundance: NA; j_gene: TRBJ2-1; len: 15; v_gene: TRBV9
CDR3nt: TGTGCCAGCAGCTTAGTTCTGGGCGGGGGCACAGATACGCAGTATTTT; CDR3aa: CASSLVLGGGTDTQYF; d_gene: NA; abundance: NA; j_gene: TRBJ2-3; len: 16; v_gene: TRBV7-9
CDR3nt: TGCGCCAGCAGCTCCGGGACGTACCAAGAGACCCAGTACTTC; CDR3aa: CASSSGTYQETQYF; d_gene: NA; abundance: once; j_gene: TRBJ2-5; len: 14; v_gene: TRBV5-1
CDR3nt: TGCGCCAGCAGCTATAGCGGAGCCTCCTACAATGAGCAGTTCTTC; CDR3aa: CASSYSGASYNEQFF; d_gene: NA; abundance: NA; j_gene: TRBJ2-1; len: 15; v_gene: TRBV5-1
CDR3nt: TGTGCCAGCAGTCCCGGGCCTCCAAGGGACTATGGCTACACCTTC; CDR3aa: CASSPGPPRDYGYTF; d_gene: NA; abundance: few; j_gene: TRBJ1-2; len: 15; v_gene: TRBV3-1/TRBV3-2
CDR3nt: TGTGCCAGTAGTATCGTATTGCGAGGGACCTATCAGCCCCAGCATTTT; CDR3aa: CASSIVLRGTYQPQHF; d_gene: NA; abundance: NA; j_gene: TRBJ1-5; len: 16; v_gene: TRBV19
CDR3nt: TGCAGTGCTCTGGGGCACAATGAGCAGTTCTTC; CDR3aa: CSALGHNEQFF; d_gene: NA; abundance: NA; j_gene: TRBJ2-1; len: 11; v_gene: TRBV20-1
CDR3nt: TGCGCCAGCAGCCAACGGGGGACAAGGAACACCGGGGAGCTGTTTTTT; CDR3aa: CASSQRGTRNTGELFF; d_gene: NA; abundance: NA; j_gene: TRBJ2-2; len: 16; v_gene: TRBV4-1
CDR3nt: TGTGCCACCAGCAGAGATCGTCGGGAGGATGAAAAACTGTTTTTT; CDR3aa: CATSRDRREDEKLFF; d_gene: NA; abundance: few; j_gene: TRBJ1-4; len: 15; v_gene: TRBV15
CDR3nt: TGTGCCAGCAGCCGTCCGACAGGGTGGAACACTGAAGCTTTCTTT; CDR3aa: CASSRPTGWNTEAFF; d_gene: TRBD1; abundance: NA; j_gene: TRBJ1-1; len: 15; v_gene: TRBV28
CDR3nt: TGTGCCAGCAGCTTAATGGCCACTAATGAAAAACTGTTTTTT; CDR3aa: CASSLMATNEKLFF; d_gene: NA; abundance: NA; j_gene: TRBJ1-4; len: 14; v_gene: TRBV7-2
CDR3nt: TGTGCCAGCAGTCCAGACCTACTAGCGGACACCGGGGAGCTGTTTTTT; CDR3aa: CASSPDLLADTGELFF; d_gene: TRBD2; abundance: NA; j_gene: TRBJ2-2; len: 16; v_gene: TRBV28
CDR3nt: TGTGCCAGCAGTTTTATTTCAGATACGCAGTATTTT; CDR3aa: CASSFISDTQYF; d_gene: NA; abundance: NA; j_gene: TRBJ2-3; len: 12; v_gene: TRBV12-3/TRBV12-4
CDR3nt: TGTGCCAGCTCACCGTCAGGGGTTTTCGACGAGCAGTACTTC; CDR3aa: CASSPSGVFDEQYF; d_gene: NA; abundance: NA; j_gene: TRBJ2-7; len: 14; v_gene: TRBV18
CDR3nt: TGTGCCAGCAGCGTAGTGGCTAGCGGGAGTGAGACCCAGTACTTC; CDR3aa: CASSVVASGSETQYF; d_gene: TRBD2; abundance: NA; j_gene: TRBJ2-5; len: 15; v_gene: TRBV9
CDR3nt: TGTGCCAGCAGTTACTCAGGGTGGGGACAGCCCCAGCATTTT; CDR3aa: CASSYSGWGQPQHF; d_gene: NA; abundance: NA; j_gene: TRBJ1-5; len: 14; v_gene: TRBV6-2/TRBV6-3
CDR3nt: TGTGCCAGCAGCTGGGGGACGGCGAGCTCCTATAATTCACCCCTCCACTTT; CDR3aa: CASSWGTASSYNSPLHF; d_gene: NA; abundance: once; j_gene: TRBJ1-6; len: 17; v_gene: TRBV5-8
CDR3nt: TGTGCCAGCTCACCACAATTGGACGCCACCAATGAGCAGTTCTTC; CDR3aa: CASSPQLDATNEQFF; d_gene: NA; abundance: NA; j_gene: TRBJ2-1; len: 15; v_gene: TRBV18
CDR3nt: TGTGCCAGCAGCCGGGACAGCCAAGAGACCCAGTACTTC; CDR3aa: CASSRDSQETQYF; d_gene: TRBD1; abundance: NA; j_gene: TRBJ2-5; len: 13; v_gene: TRBV7-8
CDR3nt: TGTGCCAGCAGCCCCTTGGGTGGGAGCGGGAATGAGCAGTTCTTC; CDR3aa: CASSPLGGSGNEQFF; d_gene: NA; abundance: NA; j_gene: TRBJ2-1; len: 15; v_gene: TRBV9
CDR3nt: TGTTCTACAAAGGGGGGAGGCGGCAATCAGCCCCAGCATTTT; CDR3aa: CSTKGGGGNQPQHF; d_gene: NA; abundance: NA; j_gene: TRBJ1-5; len: 14; v_gene: TRBV19
CDR3nt: TGTGCCAGCAGCCCCGGACAAGACACCATATATTTT; CDR3aa: CASSPGQDTIYF; d_gene: NA; abundance: NA; j_gene: TRBJ1-3; len: 12; v_gene: TRBV6-6
CDR3nt: TGTGCCAGCAGTCCCTCTCGAACAGGCAAGAACTCCTACGAGCAGTACTTC; CDR3aa: CASSPSRTGKNSYEQYF; d_gene: NA; abundance: NA; j_gene: TRBJ2-7; len: 17; v_gene: TRBV2
CDR3nt: TGTGCCAGCTCCCAGGGCCAGAACACTGAAGCTTTCTTT; CDR3aa: CASSQGQNTEAFF; d_gene: NA; abundance: NA; j_gene: TRBJ1-1; len: 13; v_gene: TRBV18
CDR3nt: TGTGCCAGCAGTTATGGGGGACGGTACGAGCAGTACTTC; CDR3aa: CASSYGGRYEQYF; d_gene: NA; abundance: NA; j_gene: TRBJ2-7; len: 13; v_gene: TRBV12-3/TRBV12-4
CDR3nt: TGTGCCAGCAAGGAAGGGGGCGCGGGGGATGAAAAACTGTTTTTT; CDR3aa: CASKEGGAGDEKLFF; d_gene: TRBD1; abundance: NA; j_gene: TRBJ1-4; len: 15; v_gene: TRBV2
CDR3nt: TGCGCCAGCAGTGTGGAGGGAGGGGAGACCCAGTACTTC; CDR3aa: CASSVEGGETQYF; d_gene: TRBD2; abundance: NA; j_gene: TRBJ2-5; len: 13; v_gene: TRBV10-2
CDR3nt: TGTGCCAGCAGCAAGAACAGGGGGCGCGACACCGGGGAGCTGTTTTTT; CDR3aa: CASSKNRGRDTGELFF; d_gene: TRBD1; abundance: once; j_gene: TRBJ2-2; len: 16; v_gene: TRBV11-1
CDR3nt: TGTGCCAGCAGCTTGGCTCCGGGGGCGCTAAGCGAGCAGTACTTC; CDR3aa: CASSLAPGALSEQYF; d_gene: NA; abundance: once; j_gene: TRBJ2-7; len: 15; v_gene: TRBV5-6
CDR3nt: TGTGCCAGCAGCTTGAATACGGCCCCGGGAAACACCATATATTTT; CDR3aa: CASSLNTAPGNTIYF; d_gene: NA; abundance: NA; j_gene: TRBJ1-3; len: 15; v_gene: TRBV7-2
CDR3nt: TGTGCCAGCAGCCCCTGGGAGACCCAGTACTTC; CDR3aa: CASSPWETQYF; d_gene: NA; abundance: NA; j_gene: TRBJ2-5; len: 11; v_gene: TRBV7-2
CDR3nt: TGTGCCAGCAGTTTATCTTGGCGGTCCTCCTACGAGCAGTACTTC; CDR3aa: CASSLSWRSSYEQYF; d_gene: NA; abundance: NA; j_gene: TRBJ2-7; len: 15; v_gene: TRBV27
CDR3nt: TGTGCCAGCAAGAGGCAGTTAATTTGGGAGACCCAGTACTTC; CDR3aa: CASKRQLIWETQYF; d_gene: NA; abundance: NA; j_gene: TRBJ2-5; len: 14; v_gene: TRBV28
CDR3nt: TGTGCCAGCAGATACACTCCGGACAGTGAAGCTTTCTTT; CDR3aa: CASRYTPDSEAFF; d_gene: NA; abundance: NA; j_gene: TRBJ1-1; len: 13; v_gene: TRBV6-2/TRBV6-3
CDR3nt: TGTGCCAGCAGCCCCAGGGGAGGACTAGCGGCCTACAATGAGCAGTTCTTC; CDR3aa: CASSPRGGLAAYNEQFF; d_gene: TRBD2; abundance: NA; j_gene: TRBJ2-1; len: 17; v_gene: TRBV3-1/TRBV3-2
CDR3nt: TGTGCCAGCACTGGCCTCTACGAGCAGTACTTC; CDR3aa: CASTGLYEQYF; d_gene: NA; abundance: NA; j_gene: TRBJ2-7; len: 11; v_gene: TRBV28
CDR3nt: TGTGCCAGCAGCTATACTGTCAACAGGGGCTCCTACGAGCAGTACTTC; CDR3aa: CASSYTVNRGSYEQYF; d_gene: TRBD1; abundance: NA; j_gene: TRBJ2-7; len: 16; v_gene: TRBV27
CDR3nt: TGCGCCAGCAGCTTGGTGGCTAGCGCCAATGAGCAGTTCTTC; CDR3aa: CASSLVASANEQFF; d_gene: NA; abundance: NA; j_gene: TRBJ2-1; len: 14; v_gene: TRBV5-1
CDR3nt: TGTGCCAGCAGCCCGCGGCGTAGGACGAACACCGGGGAGCTGTTTTTT; CDR3aa: CASSPRRRTNTGELFF; d_gene: NA; abundance: NA; j_gene: TRBJ2-2; len: 16; v_gene: TRBV3-1/TRBV3-2
CDR3nt: TGTGCCAGCTCACCACTTGGGACAGGGCTCTCTGGGGCCAACGTCCTGACTTTC; CDR3aa: CASSPLGTGLSGANVLTF; d_gene: TRBD1; abundance: once; j_gene: TRBJ2-6; len: 18; v_gene: TRBV18
CDR3nt: TGCGCCAGCAGCCAAGATCTAGAGGTCGATTGGTACTATGGCTACACCTTC; CDR3aa: CASSQDLEVDWYYGYTF; d_gene: NA; abundance: few; j_gene: TRBJ1-2; len: 17; v_gene: TRBV4-3
CDR3nt: TGTGCCAGCAGCGCCCGGACAGGGAATGCCAAAAACATTCAGTACTTC; CDR3aa: CASSARTGNAKNIQYF; d_gene: TRBD1; abundance: NA; j_gene: TRBJ2-4; len: 16; v_gene: TRBV5-8
CDR3nt: TGTGCCAGCCTGAAGAACGGGCTCGGAGGCACTGAAGCTTTCTTT; CDR3aa: CASLKNGLGGTEAFF; d_gene: NA; abundance: once; j_gene: TRBJ1-1; len: 15; v_gene: TRBV19
CDR3nt: TGTGCCAGCAGCCCCGCGGGGGCAAGGAATGAAAAACTGTTTTTT; CDR3aa: CASSPAGARNEKLFF; d_gene: NA; abundance: NA; j_gene: TRBJ1-4; len: 15; v_gene: TRBV7-9
CDR3nt: TGTGCCAGAAGCTGGGCCCCTAACTGTGAGCAGTACTTC; CDR3aa: CARSWAPNCEQYF; d_gene: NA; abundance: NA; j_gene: TRBJ2-7; len: 13; v_gene: TRBV5-3
CDR3nt: TGTGCCAGCAGCCTCCGGGACAGCAATCAGCCCCAGCATTTT; CDR3aa: CASSLRDSNQPQHF; d_gene: NA; abundance: NA; j_gene: TRBJ1-5; len: 14; v_gene: TRBV9
CDR3nt: TGCGCCAGCAGCCAAGATGGAGGACTTACTGAAGCTTTCTTT; CDR3aa: CASSQDGGLTEAFF; d_gene: NA; abundance: once; j_gene: TRBJ1-1; len: 14; v_gene: TRBV4-3
CDR3nt: TGTGCCATCAGTGAAGACCGGTCTGGAAACACCATATATTTT; CDR3aa: CAISEDRSGNTIYF; d_gene: NA; abundance: NA; j_gene: TRBJ1-3; len: 14; v_gene: TRBV10-3
CDR3nt: TGTGCCACTAACCCCACCCTCTGGGACAGAACTATTTTCGAGACCCAGTACTTC; CDR3aa: CATNPTLWDRTIFETQYF; d_gene: TRBD1; abundance: NA; j_gene: TRBJ2-5; len: 18; v_gene: TRBV28